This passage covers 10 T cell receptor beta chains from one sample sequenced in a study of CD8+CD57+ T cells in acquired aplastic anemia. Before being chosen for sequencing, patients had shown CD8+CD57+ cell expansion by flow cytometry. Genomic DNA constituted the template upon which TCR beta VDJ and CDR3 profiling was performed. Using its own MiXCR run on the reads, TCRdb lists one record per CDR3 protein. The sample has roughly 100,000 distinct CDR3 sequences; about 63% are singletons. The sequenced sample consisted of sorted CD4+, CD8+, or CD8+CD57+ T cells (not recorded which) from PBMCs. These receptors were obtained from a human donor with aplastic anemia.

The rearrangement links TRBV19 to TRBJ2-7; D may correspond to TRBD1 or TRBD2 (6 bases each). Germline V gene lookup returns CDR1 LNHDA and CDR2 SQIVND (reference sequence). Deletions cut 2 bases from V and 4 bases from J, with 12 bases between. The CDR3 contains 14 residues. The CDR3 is CASSINPGAYEQYF. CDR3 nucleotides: TGTGCCAGTAGTATAAACCCGGGGGCTTACGAGCAGTACTTC.

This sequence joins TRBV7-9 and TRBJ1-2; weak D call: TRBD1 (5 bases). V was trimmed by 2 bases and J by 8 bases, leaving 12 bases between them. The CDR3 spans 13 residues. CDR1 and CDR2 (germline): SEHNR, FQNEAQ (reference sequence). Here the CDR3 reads CASSLQGRTGYTF. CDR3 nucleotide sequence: TGTGCCAGCAGCTTACAGGGCAGGACGGGCTACACCTTC.

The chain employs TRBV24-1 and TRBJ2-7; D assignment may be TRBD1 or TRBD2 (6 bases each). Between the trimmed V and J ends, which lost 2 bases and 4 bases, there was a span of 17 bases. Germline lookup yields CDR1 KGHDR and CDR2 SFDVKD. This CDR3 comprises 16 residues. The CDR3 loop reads CATSDSGANLGYEQYF. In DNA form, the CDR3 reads TGTGCCACCAGTGATTCGGGGGCTAACCTTGGGTACGAGCAGTACTTC.

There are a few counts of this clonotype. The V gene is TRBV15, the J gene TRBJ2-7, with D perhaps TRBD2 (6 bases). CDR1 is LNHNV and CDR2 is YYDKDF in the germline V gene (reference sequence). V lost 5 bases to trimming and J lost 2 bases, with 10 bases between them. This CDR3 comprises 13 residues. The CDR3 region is CATSEGLAYEQYF. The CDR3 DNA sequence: TGTGCCACCAGCGAGGGACTGGCCTACGAGCAGTACTTC.

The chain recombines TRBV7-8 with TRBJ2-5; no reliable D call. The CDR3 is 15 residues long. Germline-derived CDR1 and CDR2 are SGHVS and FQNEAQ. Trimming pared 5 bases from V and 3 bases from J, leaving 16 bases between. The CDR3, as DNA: TGTGCCAGCAGCCCTCAGTTGGGGTGGAAAGAGACCCAGTACTTC. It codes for CASSPQLGWKETQYF.

The CDR3 loop is CATQRDTAGTGELFF. In nucleotides, the CDR3 is TGTGCCACCCAACGGGACACAGCTGGCACCGGGGAGCTGTTTTTT. V and J are TRBV10-3 and TRBJ2-2, with a weak D call TRBD1 (6 bases). V lost 10 bases and J 4 bases, leaving 19 bases between the germline ends. The CDR3 extends over 15 amino acids. The germline V gene encodes CDR1 ENHRY and CDR2 SYGVKD.

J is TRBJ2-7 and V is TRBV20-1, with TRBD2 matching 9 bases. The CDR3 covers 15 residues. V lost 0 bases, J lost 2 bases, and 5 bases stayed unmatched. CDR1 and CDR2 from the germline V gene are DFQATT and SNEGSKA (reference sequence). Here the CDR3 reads CSARDHTSGPYEQYF. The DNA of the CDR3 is TGCAGTGCTAGAGATCACACTAGCGGGCCCTACGAGCAGTACTTC.

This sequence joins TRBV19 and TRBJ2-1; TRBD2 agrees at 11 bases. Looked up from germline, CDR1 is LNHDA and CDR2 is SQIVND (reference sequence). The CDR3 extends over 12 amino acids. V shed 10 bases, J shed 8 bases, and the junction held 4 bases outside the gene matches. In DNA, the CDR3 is TGTGCCACCACACTAGCGGGAGATGAGCAGTTCTTC. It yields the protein CATTLAGDEQFF.

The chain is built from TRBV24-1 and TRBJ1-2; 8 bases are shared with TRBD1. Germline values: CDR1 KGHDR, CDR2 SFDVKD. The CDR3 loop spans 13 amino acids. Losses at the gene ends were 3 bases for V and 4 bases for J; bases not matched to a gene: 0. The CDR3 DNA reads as TGTGCCACCAGTGATCAGGGGGCCTATGGCTACACCTTC. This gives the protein CATSDQGAYGYTF.

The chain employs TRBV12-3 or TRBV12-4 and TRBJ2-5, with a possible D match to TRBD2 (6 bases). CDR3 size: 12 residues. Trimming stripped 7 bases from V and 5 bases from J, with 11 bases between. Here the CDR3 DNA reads TGTGCCAGCACGACTAGAAGGGAGACCCAGTACTTC. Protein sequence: CASTTRRETQYF.